Below, 13 T cell receptor beta chains from the same sample are listed, as sequenced in a study of cytomegalovirus exposure and HLA in healthy donors. It was with 60 Vbeta and 13 Jbeta primers that the PCR ran. This table comes from immunoSEQ multiplex PCR, and its TCRdb copy is limited to in-frame clones, with some not included. The sample comprises about 150,000 clones, around 79% of which are singletons, and about 6.7% rests with the top ten. Specimen: PBMCs. The source of these receptors is a man aged 50 to 59 in good health and CMV-seropositive.

The chain uses TRBV19 and TRBJ2-3; a weak D match, TRBD1 (6 bases). In germline, CDR1 is LNHDA, CDR2 SQIVND (reference sequence). Trimming pared 5 bases from V and 6 bases from J, leaving 9 bases between. The CDR3 is made up of 12 amino acids. The CDR3 region is CASSHREDTQYF. In DNA form, the CDR3 reads TGTGCCAGTAGTCACAGGGAGGATACGCAGTATTTT.

This chain uses TRBV28 with TRBJ2-7; TRBD2 agrees at 11 bases. There are 14 residues in the CDR3. The ends lost 2 bases at V and 6 bases at J; junction bases unmatched: 3. The germline CDR1 and CDR2 sequences are MDHEN and SYDVKM. The CDR3 sequence is CASSLLAGGGEQYF. In DNA form, the CDR3 reads TGTGCCAGCAGTTTACTAGCGGGAGGTGGCGAGCAGTACTTC.

This rearrangement joins TRBV29-1 to TRBJ1-5; TRBD1 might be the D (5 bases). Germline V gene data show CDR1 as SQVTM and CDR2 as ANQGSEA. The CDR3 totals 13 residues. With 6 bases removed from V and 0 bases from J, the gap between germline ends came to 9 bases. The CDR3 DNA is TGCAGCGTCAAACAGGATAGCAATCAGCCCCAGCATTTT. It codes for CSVKQDSNQPQHF.

The chain has TRBV6-5 and TRBJ1-1; TRBD1 matches at 9 bases. Germline loops: CDR1 MNHEY, CDR2 SVGAGI. The CDR3 sequence is 14 residues long. V was clipped by 2 bases and J by 4 bases; unmatched bases: 2. This chain's CDR3 is CASSYNRGPTEAFF. DNA of the CDR3: TGTGCCAGCAGTTACAACAGGGGGCCCACTGAAGCTTTCTTT.

The rearrangement uses TRBV6-1 and TRBJ2-7; D not resolved. V was pared by 0 bases and J by 0 bases, with 12 bases between. Germline-derived CDR1 and CDR2 are MNHNS and SASEGT. The CDR3 has 16 amino acids. In DNA, the CDR3 is TGTGCCAGCAGTGAAGCGGCGGCCAAAAACTCCTACGAGCAGTACTTC. This codes for CASSEAAAKNSYEQYF.

The rearrangement links TRBV27 to TRBJ2-2; D is unresolved. Between the trimmed V and J ends, which lost 3 bases and 0 bases, there was a span of 8 bases. Germline V CDR1 and CDR2: MNHEY, SMNVEV (reference sequence). CDR3 length equals 15 residues. The CDR3 DNA is TGTGCCAGCAGTTTCGCGTTCACGAACACCGGGGAGCTGTTTTTT. Its protein is CASSFAFTNTGELFF.

V usage is TRBV5-1 and J usage is TRBJ2-1, with 10 bases matching TRBD1. CDR1 is SGHRS, CDR2 YFSETQ, per germline. This CDR3 has 12 amino acids. Germline trimming cut 4 bases from V and 15 bases from J; bases unmatched to any gene: 7. The CDR3 DNA follows: TGCGCCAGCAGCGAAGGGACAGGGGATCCGTTCTTC. It specifies CASSEGTGDPFF. Combining the CDR3 with reference TRBV5-1 and TRBJ2-1 gives the whole variable domain KAGVTQTPRYLIKTRGQQVTLSCSPISGHRSVSWYQQTPGQGLQFLFEYFSETQRNKGNFPGRFSGRQFSNSRSEMNVSTLELGDSALYLCASSEGTGDPFFGPGTRLTVL.

The rearrangement uses TRBV10-2 and TRBJ2-5; possible D gene TRBD1, 7 bases. Matching the DNA end better, TRBJ2-7 makes the J call doubtful. Germline V CDR1 and CDR2: WSHSY, SAAADI. This CDR3 has 14 amino acids. The CDR3 spells CASNSGGTIYEQYF. The DNA for the CDR3 is TGCGCCAGCAATTCAGGGGGGACAATTTACGAGCAGTACTTC.

The V and J genes are TRBV4-2 and TRBJ2-3; no reliable D call. V was cut by 4 bases and J by 1 base, with 9 bases left in between. Germline V gives CDR1 LGHNA, CDR2 YNFKEQ. This CDR3 has 14 amino acids. The chain's CDR3 is CASSRGEGTDTQYF. CDR3 sequence (DNA): TGTGCCAGCAGCCGTGGAGAGGGCACAGATACGCAGTATTTT.

The chain links TRBV18 to TRBJ2-5; 9 nucleotides align to TRBD2. Germline V CDR1 and CDR2: KGHSH, LQKENI. The V segment lost 3 bases and the J segment 3 bases; nucleotides outside the gene matches: 5. The CDR3 length is 15 residues. DNA of the CDR3: TGTGCCAGCTCACCGGGACTAGCTAACGAAGAGACCCAGTACTTC. Amino acid sequence: CASSPGLANEETQYF.

Regarding this clone: A read error may account for a junction end that differs from germline. The chain recombines TRBV11-2 with TRBJ2-5; 7 bases are a match to TRBD2. The CDR3 totals 17 residues. CDR1 and CDR2 from the germline V gene are SGHAT and FQNNGV. The CDR3 loop reads CATSLVGGEETEETQYF. For the CDR3, the DNA is TGTGCCACCAGCCTCGTGGGGGGGGAGGAGACAGAAGAGACCCAGTACTTC.

The chain couples TRBV30 to TRBJ2-1; D might be TRBD2 (5 bases). Between the trimmed V and J ends, which lost 5 bases and 6 bases, there was a span of 17 bases. Germline loops: CDR1 GTSNPN, CDR2 SVGIG (reference sequence). The CDR3 runs to 14 residues. CDR3 region: CAWAVGVSGNEQFF. The CDR3 nucleotides are TGTGCCTGGGCGGTCGGGGTTTCAGGCAATGAGCAGTTCTTC. Filled out from reference TRBV30 and TRBJ2-1, the complete variable domain reads SQTIHQWPATLVQPVGSPLSLECTVEGTSNPNLYWYRQAAGRGLQLLFYSVGIGQISSEVPQNLSASRPQDRQFILSSKKLLLSDSGFYLCAWAVGVSGNEQFFGPGTRLTVL.

The chain has TRBV7-9 and TRBJ2-7; D is uncertain. The CDR3 length is 13 residues. Per germline, CDR1 SEHNR and CDR2 FQNEAQ (reference sequence). V was clipped by 2 bases and J by 3 bases, with 8 bases between them. CDR3 residues: CASSLSSHYEQYF. DNA for the CDR3: TGTGCCAGCAGCTTATCATCACACTACGAGCAGTACTTC. Looking up the rest from reference TRBV7-9 and TRBJ2-7 gives the full variable domain: DTGVSQNPRHKITKRGQNVTFRCDPISEHNRLYWYRQTLGQGPEFLTYFQNEAQLEKSRLLSDRFSAERPKGSFSTLEIQRTEQGDSAMYLCASSLSSHYEQYFGPGTRLTVT.